The 8 T cell receptor beta chains below come from one sample, sequenced in a study of blood T cell repertoires in COVID-19. Repertoires were generated with immunoSEQ multiplex PCR, while TCRdb's copy carries only in-frame clones and drops some. Counted here are about 110,000 clones, about four fifths occurring once; the ten biggest clones make up about 4%. Sample: peripheral blood. Receptors were obtained from an older woman with acute or convalescent COVID-19.

V is TRBV6-5 and J is TRBJ2-3; a possible D gene is TRBD2 (5 bases). The CDR3 sequence is 15 residues long. Deletions cut 6 bases from V and 6 bases from J, with 19 bases between. Germline CDR1 reads MNHEY; CDR2 reads SVGAGI. CDR3 sequence (DNA): TGTGCCAGCAGGGACTGGGAATCTCGAGCTGATACGCAGTATTTT. Translating it yields CASRDWESRADTQYF.

Here the CDR3 reads CASSGRDFSPDTQYF. CDR3 nucleotides: TGTGCCAGCAGCGGCAGGGACTTCTCCCCAGATACGCAGTATTTT. V usage is TRBV7-8 and J usage is TRBJ2-3; a weak D match, TRBD2 (6 bases). Germline V gene data show CDR1 as SGHVS and CDR2 as FQNEAQ. Trimming took 5 bases from V and 4 from J, leaving 16 bases between them. The length of the CDR3 is 15 residues.

The chain couples TRBV13 to TRBJ2-7; TRBD1 matches 7 bases. Germline loops: CDR1 PRHDT, CDR2 FYEKMQ (reference sequence). The CDR3 has 14 amino acids. The CDR3 DNA reads as TGTGGTCCTGGATCCTTCGGACAGGACTACGAGCAGTACGTC. This codes for CGPGSFGQDYEQYV.

The rearrangement joins TRBV19 to TRBJ2-3, with D possibly matching TRBD2 (5 bases). CDR1 and CDR2 (germline): LNHDA, SQIVND (reference sequence). The CDR3 totals 14 residues. The V end lost 8 bases, the J end lost 3 bases, and 15 bases lay between the germline ends. CDR3 in DNA: TGTGCCAGTGGGTGGTCCGGGGAGACAGATACGCAGTATTTT. It codes for CASGWSGETDTQYF.

The J gene is TRBJ1-2, the V gene TRBV7-2, with D perhaps matching TRBD1 (5 bases). Germline values: CDR1 SGHTA, CDR2 FQGNSA. The V end lost 0 bases, the J end lost 1 base, and 12 bases lay between the germline ends. The CDR3 is 16 residues long. The CDR3 coding sequence is TGTGCCAGCAGCTTAGCGGGGCAGTCCTTTAACTATGGCTACACCTTC. It yields the protein CASSLAGQSFNYGYTF.

This clone was picked up a small number of times. The rearrangement uses TRBV19 and TRBJ1-4, with a tentative D call TRBD1 (5 bases). Trimming pared 5 bases from V and 0 bases from J, leaving 10 bases between. CDR3 length equals 15 residues. From germline, CDR1 is LNHDA and CDR2 SQIVND (reference sequence). The CDR3 reads CASSAGQATNEKLFF. In DNA, the CDR3 is TGTGCCAGTAGTGCAGGACAAGCAACTAATGAAAAACTGTTTTTT.

The chain couples TRBV19 to TRBJ1-5; D is unclear. The CDR3 is made up of 13 amino acids. CDR1 is LNHDA, CDR2 SQIVND, per germline (reference sequence). V lost 3 bases and J 3 bases, leaving 6 bases between the germline ends. The CDR3 nucleotides are TGTGCCAGTAGTATGGGCGACAATCAGCCCCAGCATTTT. Protein: CASSMGDNQPQHF.

The chain uses TRBV5-6 and TRBJ2-3; D unresolved. This CDR3 spans 16 amino acids. With 3 bases removed from V and 2 bases from J, the gap between germline ends came to 16 bases. Germline V lookup: CDR1 SGHDT, CDR2 YYEEEE. CDR3 in DNA: TGTGCCAGCAGCTACGGTGGGCTGGGTGACACAGATACGCAGTATTTT. Residues: CASSYGGLGDTDTQYF.